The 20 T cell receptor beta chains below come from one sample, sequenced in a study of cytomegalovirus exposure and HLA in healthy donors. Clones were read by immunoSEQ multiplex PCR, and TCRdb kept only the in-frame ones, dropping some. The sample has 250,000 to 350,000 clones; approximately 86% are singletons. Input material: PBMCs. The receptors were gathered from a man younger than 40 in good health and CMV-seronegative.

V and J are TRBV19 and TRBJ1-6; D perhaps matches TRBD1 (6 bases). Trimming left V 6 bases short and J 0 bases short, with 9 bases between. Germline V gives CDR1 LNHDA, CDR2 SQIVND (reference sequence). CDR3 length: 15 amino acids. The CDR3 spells CASRPDSSYNSPLHF. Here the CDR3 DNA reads TGTGCCAGTAGGCCGGACAGCTCCTATAATTCACCCCTCCACTTT.

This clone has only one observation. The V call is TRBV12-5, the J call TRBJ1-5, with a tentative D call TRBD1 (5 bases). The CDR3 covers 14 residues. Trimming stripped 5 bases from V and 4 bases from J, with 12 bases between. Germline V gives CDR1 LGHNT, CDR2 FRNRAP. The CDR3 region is CASGQQEPNQPQHF. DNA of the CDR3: TGTGCTAGTGGTCAACAGGAACCAAATCAGCCCCAGCATTTT.

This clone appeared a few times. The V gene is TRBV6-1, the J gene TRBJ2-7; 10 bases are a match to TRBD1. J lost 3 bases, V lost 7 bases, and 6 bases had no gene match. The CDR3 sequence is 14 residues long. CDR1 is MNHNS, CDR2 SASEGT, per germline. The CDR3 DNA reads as TGTGCCAGCAAGCGGGACAGGGGAGGCTACGAGCAGTACTTC. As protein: CASKRDRGGYEQYF.

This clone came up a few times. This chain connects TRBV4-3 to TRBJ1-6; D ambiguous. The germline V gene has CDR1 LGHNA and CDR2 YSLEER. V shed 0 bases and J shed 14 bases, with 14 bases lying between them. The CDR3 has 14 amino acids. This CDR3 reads CASSQEVQYPALHF. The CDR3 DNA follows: TGCGCCAGCAGCCAAGAGGTACAGTATCCGGCCCTCCACTTT.

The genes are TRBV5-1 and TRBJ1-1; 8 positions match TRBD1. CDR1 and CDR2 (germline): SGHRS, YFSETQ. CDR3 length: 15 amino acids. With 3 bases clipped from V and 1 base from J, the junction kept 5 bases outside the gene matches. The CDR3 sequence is CASSYSGQGNTEAFF. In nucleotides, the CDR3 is TGCGCCAGCAGCTACTCCGGACAGGGGAACACTGAAGCTTTCTTT. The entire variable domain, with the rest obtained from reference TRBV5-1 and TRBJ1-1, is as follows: KAGVTQTPRYLIKTRGQQVTLSCSPISGHRSVSWYQQTPGQGLQFLFEYFSETQRNKGNFPGRFSGRQFSNSRSEMNVSTLELGDSALYLCASSYSGQGNTEAFFGQGTRLTVV.

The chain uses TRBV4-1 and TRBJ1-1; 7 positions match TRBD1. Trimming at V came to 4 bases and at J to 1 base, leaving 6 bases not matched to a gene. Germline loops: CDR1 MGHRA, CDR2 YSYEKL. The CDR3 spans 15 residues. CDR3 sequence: CASSRSGTENTEAFF. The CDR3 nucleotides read TGCGCCAGCAGCCGTTCAGGGACAGAGAACACTGAAGCTTTCTTT.

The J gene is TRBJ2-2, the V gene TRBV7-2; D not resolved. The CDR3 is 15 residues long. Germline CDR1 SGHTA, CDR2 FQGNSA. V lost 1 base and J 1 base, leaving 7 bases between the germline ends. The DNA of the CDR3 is TGTGCCAGCAGCTTAGACCCGAGGAACACCGGGGAGCTGTTTTTT. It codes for CASSLDPRNTGELFF.

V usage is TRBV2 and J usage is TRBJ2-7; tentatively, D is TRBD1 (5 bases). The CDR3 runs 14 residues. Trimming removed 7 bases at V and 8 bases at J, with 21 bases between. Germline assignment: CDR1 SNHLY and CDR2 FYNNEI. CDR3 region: CASTPWKDSPQQYF. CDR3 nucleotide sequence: TGTGCCAGCACCCCATGGAAAGACAGTCCTCAGCAGTACTTC.

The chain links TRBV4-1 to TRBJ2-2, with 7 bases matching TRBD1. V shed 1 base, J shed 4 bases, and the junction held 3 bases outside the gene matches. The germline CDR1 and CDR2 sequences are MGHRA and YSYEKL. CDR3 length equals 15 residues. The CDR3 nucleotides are TGCGCCAGCAGCCAAGGAGGGGGCCGCACCGGGGAGCTGTTTTTT. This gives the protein CASSQGGGRTGELFF.

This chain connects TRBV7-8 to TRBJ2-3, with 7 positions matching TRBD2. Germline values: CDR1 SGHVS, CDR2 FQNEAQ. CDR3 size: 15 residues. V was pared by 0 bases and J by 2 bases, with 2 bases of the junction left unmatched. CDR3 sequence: CASSLAGDYTDTQYF. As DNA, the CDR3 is TGTGCCAGCAGCTTAGCGGGGGACTACACAGATACGCAGTATTTT.

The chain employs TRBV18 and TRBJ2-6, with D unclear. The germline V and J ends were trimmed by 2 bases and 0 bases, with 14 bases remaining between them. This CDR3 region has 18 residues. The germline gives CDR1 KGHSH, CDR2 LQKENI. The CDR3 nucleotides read TGTGCCAGCTCACCAGTACCGGGTCTGACCTCTGGGGCCAACGTCCTGACTTTC. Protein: CASSPVPGLTSGANVLTF.

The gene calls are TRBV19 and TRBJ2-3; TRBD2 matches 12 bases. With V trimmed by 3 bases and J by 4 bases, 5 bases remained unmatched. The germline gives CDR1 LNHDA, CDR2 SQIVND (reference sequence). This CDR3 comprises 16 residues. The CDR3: CASSMRTSGASDTQYF. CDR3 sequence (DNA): TGTGCCAGTAGTATGCGGACTAGCGGGGCATCAGATACGCAGTATTTT.

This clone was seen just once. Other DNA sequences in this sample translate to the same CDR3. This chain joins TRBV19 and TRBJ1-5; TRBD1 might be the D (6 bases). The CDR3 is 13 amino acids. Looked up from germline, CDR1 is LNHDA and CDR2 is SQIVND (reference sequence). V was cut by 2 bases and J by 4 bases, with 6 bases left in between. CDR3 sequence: CASSIRGNQPQHF. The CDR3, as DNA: TGTGCCAGTAGTATAAGGGGGAATCAGCCCCAGCATTTT.

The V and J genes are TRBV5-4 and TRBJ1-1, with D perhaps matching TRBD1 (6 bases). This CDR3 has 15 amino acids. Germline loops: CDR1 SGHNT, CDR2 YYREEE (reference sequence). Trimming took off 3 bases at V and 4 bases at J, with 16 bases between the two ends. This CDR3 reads CASSSNRVSGTEAFF. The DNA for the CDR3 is TGTGCCAGCAGCTCAAACAGGGTGTCGGGCACTGAAGCTTTCTTT.

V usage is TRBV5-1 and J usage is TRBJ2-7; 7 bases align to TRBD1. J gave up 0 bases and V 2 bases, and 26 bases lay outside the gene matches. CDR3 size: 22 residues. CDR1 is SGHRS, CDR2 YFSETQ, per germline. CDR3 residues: CASSLLGLNRGVNRGSSYEQYF. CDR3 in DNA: TGCGCCAGCAGCTTACTTGGGTTGAACAGGGGCGTAAATAGAGGGAGCTCCTACGAGCAGTACTTC.

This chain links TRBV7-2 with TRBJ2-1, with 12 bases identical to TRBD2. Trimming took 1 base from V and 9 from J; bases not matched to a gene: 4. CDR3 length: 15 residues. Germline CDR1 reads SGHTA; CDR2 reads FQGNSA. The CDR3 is CASSLGLAGAGEQFF. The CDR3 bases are TGTGCCAGCAGCTTAGGACTAGCGGGGGCAGGTGAGCAGTTCTTC.

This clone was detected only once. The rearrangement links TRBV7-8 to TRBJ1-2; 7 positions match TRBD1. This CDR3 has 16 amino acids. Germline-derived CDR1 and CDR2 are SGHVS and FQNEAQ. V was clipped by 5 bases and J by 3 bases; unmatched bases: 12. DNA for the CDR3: TGTGCCAGCAGCACCACTAGACAGGGCTCCTACTATGGCTACACCTTC. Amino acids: CASSTTRQGSYYGYTF.

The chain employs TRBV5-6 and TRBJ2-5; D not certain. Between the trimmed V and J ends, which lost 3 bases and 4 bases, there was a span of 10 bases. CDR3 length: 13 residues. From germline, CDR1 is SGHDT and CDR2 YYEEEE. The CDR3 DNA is TGTGCCAGCAGCTGGGCCGTGGGAGAGACCCAGTACTTC. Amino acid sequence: CASSWAVGETQYF. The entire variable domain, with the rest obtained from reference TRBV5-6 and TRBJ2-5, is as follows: DAGVTQSPTHLIKTRGQQVTLRCSPKSGHDTVSWYQQALGQGPQFIFQYYEEEERQRGNFPDRFSGHQFPNYSSELNVNALLLGDSALYLCASSWAVGETQYFGPGTRLLVL.

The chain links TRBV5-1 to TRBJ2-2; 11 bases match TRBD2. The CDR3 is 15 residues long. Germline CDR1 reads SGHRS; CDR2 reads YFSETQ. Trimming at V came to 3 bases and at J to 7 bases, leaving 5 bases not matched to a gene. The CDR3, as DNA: TGCGCCAGCAGCTCGACTAGCGGGGTGGACGGGGAGCTGTTTTTT. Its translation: CASSSTSGVDGELFF.

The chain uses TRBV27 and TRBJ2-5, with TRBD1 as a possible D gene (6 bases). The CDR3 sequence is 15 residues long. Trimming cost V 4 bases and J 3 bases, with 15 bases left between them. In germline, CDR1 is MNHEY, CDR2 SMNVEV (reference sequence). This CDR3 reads CASSSMDSFKETQYF. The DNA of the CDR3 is TGTGCCAGCAGTTCCATGGACAGCTTTAAAGAGACCCAGTACTTC.